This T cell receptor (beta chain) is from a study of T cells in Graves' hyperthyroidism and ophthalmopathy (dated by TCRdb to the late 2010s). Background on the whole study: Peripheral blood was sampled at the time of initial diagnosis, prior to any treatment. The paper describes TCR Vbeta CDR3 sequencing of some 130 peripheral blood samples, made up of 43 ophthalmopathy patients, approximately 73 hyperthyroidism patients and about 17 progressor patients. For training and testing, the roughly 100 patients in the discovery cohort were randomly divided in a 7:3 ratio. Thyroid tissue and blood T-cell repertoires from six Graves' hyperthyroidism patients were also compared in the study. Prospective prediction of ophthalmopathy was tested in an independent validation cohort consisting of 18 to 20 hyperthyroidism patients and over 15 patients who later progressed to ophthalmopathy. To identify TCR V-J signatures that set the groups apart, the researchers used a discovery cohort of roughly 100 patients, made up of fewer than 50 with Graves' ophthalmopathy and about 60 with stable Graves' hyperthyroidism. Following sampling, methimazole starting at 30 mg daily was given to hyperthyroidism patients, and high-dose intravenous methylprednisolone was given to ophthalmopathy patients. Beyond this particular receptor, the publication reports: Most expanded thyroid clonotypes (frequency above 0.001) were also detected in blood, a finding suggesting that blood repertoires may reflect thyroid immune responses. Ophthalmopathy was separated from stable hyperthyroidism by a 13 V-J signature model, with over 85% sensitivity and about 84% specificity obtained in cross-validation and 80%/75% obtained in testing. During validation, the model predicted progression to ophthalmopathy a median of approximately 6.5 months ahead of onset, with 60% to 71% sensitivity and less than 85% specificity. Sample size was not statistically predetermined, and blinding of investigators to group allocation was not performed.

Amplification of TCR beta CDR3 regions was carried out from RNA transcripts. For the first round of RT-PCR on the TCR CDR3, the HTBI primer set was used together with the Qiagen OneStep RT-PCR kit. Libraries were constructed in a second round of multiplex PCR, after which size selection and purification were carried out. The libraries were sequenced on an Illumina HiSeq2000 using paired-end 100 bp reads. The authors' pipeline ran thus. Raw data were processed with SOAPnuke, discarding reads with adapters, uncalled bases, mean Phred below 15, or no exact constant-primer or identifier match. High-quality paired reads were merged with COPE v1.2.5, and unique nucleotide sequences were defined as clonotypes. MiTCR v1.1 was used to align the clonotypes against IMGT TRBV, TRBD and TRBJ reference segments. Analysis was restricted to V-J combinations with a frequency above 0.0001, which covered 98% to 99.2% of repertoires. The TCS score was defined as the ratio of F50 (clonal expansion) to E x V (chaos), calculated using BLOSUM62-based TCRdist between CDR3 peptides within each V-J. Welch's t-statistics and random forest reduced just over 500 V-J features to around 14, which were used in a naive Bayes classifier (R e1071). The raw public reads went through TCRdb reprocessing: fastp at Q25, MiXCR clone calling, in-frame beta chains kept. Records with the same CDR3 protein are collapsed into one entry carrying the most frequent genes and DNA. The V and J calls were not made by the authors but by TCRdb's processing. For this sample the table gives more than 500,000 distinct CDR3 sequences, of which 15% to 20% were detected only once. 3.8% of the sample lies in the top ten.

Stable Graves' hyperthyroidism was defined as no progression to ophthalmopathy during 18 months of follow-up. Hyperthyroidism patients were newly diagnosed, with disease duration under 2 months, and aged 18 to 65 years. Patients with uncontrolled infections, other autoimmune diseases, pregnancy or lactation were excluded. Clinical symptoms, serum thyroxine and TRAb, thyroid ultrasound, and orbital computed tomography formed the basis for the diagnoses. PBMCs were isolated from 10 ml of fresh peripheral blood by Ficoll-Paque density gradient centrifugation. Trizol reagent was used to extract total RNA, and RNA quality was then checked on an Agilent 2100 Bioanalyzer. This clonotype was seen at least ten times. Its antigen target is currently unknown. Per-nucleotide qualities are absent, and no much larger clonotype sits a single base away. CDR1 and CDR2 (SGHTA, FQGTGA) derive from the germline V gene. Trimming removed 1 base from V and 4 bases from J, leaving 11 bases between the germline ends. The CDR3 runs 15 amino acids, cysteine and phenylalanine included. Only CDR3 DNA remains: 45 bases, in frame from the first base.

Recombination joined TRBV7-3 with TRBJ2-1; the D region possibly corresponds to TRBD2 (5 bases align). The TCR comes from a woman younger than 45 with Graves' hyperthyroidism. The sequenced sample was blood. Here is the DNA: TGTGCCAGCAGCTTAAGGGGAGCAGATTACAATGAGCAGTTCTTC. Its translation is CASSLRGADYNEQFF.